This is a list of T cell receptor beta chains from one sample in a study of blood T cell repertoires in COVID-19. Assay used: immunoSEQ multiplex PCR; TCRdb lists only in-frame clones, some missing. The sample contains some 150,000 clones, about 86% of which appear only once. Material: peripheral blood. The receptors derive from a woman aged 55 to 70 with acute or convalescent COVID-19. The CDR3 runs from the conserved cysteine through the conserved F or W. D genes are given only for firm matches. The size entry is marked missing in some rows and otherwise reads once, few, many or a size class.

j_call | clone_size | v_call | d_call | cdr3_nt | cdr3_aa
TRBJ1-2 | - | TRBV7-2 | TRBD1 | TGTGCCAGCAGCTCCATACAGGGGGCGGGTGGCTACACCTTC | CASSSIQGAGGYTF
TRBJ1-1 | - | TRBV5-1 | - | TGCGCCAGCAGCCCCCGGACAGACACTGAAGCTTTCTTT | CASSPRTDTEAFF
TRBJ2-1 | - | TRBV14 | TRBD1 | TGTGCCAGCAGCCAAGTACCCTTCACGAACAGGGGCGGGCCCTACAATGAGCAGTTCTTC | CASSQVPFTNRGGPYNEQFF
TRBJ2-2 | - | TRBV24-1 | TRBD1 | TGTGCCACCAGTGATACCGGGACAGGGGGTAGAACGGGAAAAACCGGGGAGCTGTTTTTT | CATSDTGTGGRTGKTGELFF
TRBJ2-5 | - | TRBV12-3/TRBV12-4 | - | TGTGCCAGCAGCCCGTACCAAGAGACCCAGTACTTC | CASSPYQETQYF
TRBJ1-2 | - | TRBV4-2 | - | TGTGCCAGCAGCCAAGATGCGTTCGGCTTGCGGGGTGATGGCTACACCTTC | CASSQDAFGLRGDGYTF
TRBJ2-5 | - | TRBV6-5 | TRBD1 | TGTGCCAGCAGTCGAATAGGGACAGGGGTAGAGACCCAGTACTTC | CASSRIGTGVETQYF
TRBJ1-4 | - | TRBV6-1 | TRBD1 | TGTGCCAGCAGTGGGCCGAAACAGGGGGGAGCTAATGAAAAACTGTTTTTT | CASSGPKQGGANEKLFF
TRBJ2-2 | - | TRBV10-1 | - | TGCGCCAGCACCCAGGGATATCCGACCGGGGAGCTGTTTTTT | CASTQGYPTGELFF
TRBJ1-2 | - | TRBV2 | - | TGTTCCGGTCATTCAGGAAACTATGGCTACACCTTC | CSGHSGNYGYTF
TRBJ2-3 | - | TRBV7-2 | TRBD2 | TGTGCCAGCAGCCCCTTAGGACTAGCGGGGGGTAAAGATACGCAGTATTTT | CASSPLGLAGGKDTQYF
TRBJ2-2 | - | TRBV9 | - | TGTGCCAGCAGCGTAGGCCACGGACGGGGCACCGGGGAGCTGTTTTTT | CASSVGHGRGTGELFF
TRBJ2-1 | - | TRBV9 | - | TGTGCCAGCAGCGTAGGGCAGTCCTACAATGAGCAGTTCTTC | CASSVGQSYNEQFF
TRBJ1-1 | - | TRBV6-5 | - | TGTGCCAGCAGTTACGCAGGGATGAACACTGAAGCTTTCTTT | CASSYAGMNTEAFF
TRBJ1-5 | once | TRBV28 | - | TGTGCCAGCAGTTTTCGGAGAAATCAGCCCCAGCATTTT | CASSFRRNQPQHF
TRBJ1-1 | - | TRBV24-1 | TRBD1 | TGTGCCACCAGTTTGACAGGGGGCAGTGAAGCTTTCTTT | CATSLTGGSEAFF
TRBJ2-5 | - | TRBV18 | TRBD1 | TGTGCCAGCTCACCACTGGCAGGGGGACACGAAGAGACCCAGTACTTC | CASSPLAGGHEETQYF
TRBJ2-7 | - | TRBV19 | - | TGTGCCAGTAGTATAGGGGGCGGGGCAACCTACGAGCAGTACTTC | CASSIGGGATYEQYF
TRBJ1-4 | - | TRBV5-4 | TRBD1 | TGTGCCAGCAGCGCAAGGGACAGGGATGAAAAACTGTTTTTT | CASSARDRDEKLFF
TRBJ2-7 | - | TRBV6-5 | - | TGTGCCAGCAGCCGATCCGACAGCTTCGGCTACGAGCAGTACTTC | CASSRSDSFGYEQYF
TRBJ2-7 | - | TRBV28 | - | TGTGCCAGCAGTTGGAGCGAAGCCTACGAGCAGTACTTC | CASSWSEAYEQYF
TRBJ2-7 | - | TRBV5-5 | - | TGTGCCAGCAGCCGCCAGTCAGACTTCTCCTACGAGCAGTACTTC | CASSRQSDFSYEQYF
TRBJ2-7 | - | TRBV5-4 | TRBD1 | TGTGCCAGCAGCTTCGACAGGGGGTACGAGCAGTACTTC | CASSFDRGYEQYF
TRBJ1-5 | - | TRBV6-5 | TRBD1 | TGTGCCAGCAGAAGGGACAGGTCTAGCAATCAGCCCCAGCATTTT | CASRRDRSSNQPQHF
TRBJ2-7 | once | TRBV5-1 | TRBD1 | TGCGCCAGCAGCTCGGGGACAGGGGGCTACGAGCAGTACTTC | CASSSGTGGYEQYF
TRBJ2-6 | once | TRBV11-3 | TRBD2 | TGTGCCAGCAGCTCGCGACGGGAGACGGGGGGGCTCTCTGGGGCCAACGTCCTGACTTTC | CASSSRRETGGLSGANVLTF
TRBJ1-5 | - | TRBV19 | - | TGTGCCAGTAGCCGGACGTCGCAGGGGCCCCAGCATTTT | CASSRTSQGPQHF
TRBJ1-2 | - | TRBV4-2 | - | TGTGCCAGCAGCCAAGAAGTTGGTCGGGGCTACACCTTC | CASSQEVGRGYTF
TRBJ2-7 | - | TRBV3-1/TRBV3-2 | TRBD2 | TGTGCCAGCAGCTTTGGACTAGCTGACGAGCAGTACTTC | CASSFGLADEQYF
TRBJ2-1 | once | TRBV9 | TRBD2 | TGTGCCAGCAGCGTGGGGACTAGCGTTACCAATGAGCAGTTCTTC | CASSVGTSVTNEQFF
TRBJ2-1 | - | TRBV28 | TRBD2 | TGTGCCAGCAGAACCACTAGCGGACCCAATGAGCAGTTCTTC | CASRTTSGPNEQFF
TRBJ2-2 | - | TRBV4-3 | - | TGCGCCAGCAGCCAAGATGCGGGACTGAGCACCGGGGAGCTGTTTTTT | CASSQDAGLSTGELFF
TRBJ2-7 | once | TRBV7-8 | TRBD2 | TGTGCCAGCAGCTTAGCCCTAGCGGGGGGTTACGGGGAGCAGTACTTC | CASSLALAGGYGEQYF
TRBJ1-3 | - | TRBV19 | - | TGTGCCAGTAGTCAAAACAGCGGAGGAAACACCATATATTTT | CASSQNSGGNTIYF
TRBJ1-6 | - | TRBV6-6 | TRBD1 | TGTGCCAGCAAATTGGCAGGGGGCTCCTATAATTCACCCCTCCACTTT | CASKLAGGSYNSPLHF
TRBJ2-2 | - | TRBV6-5 | TRBD2 | TGTGCCAGCAGGGAGGGAGGGGACACCGGGGAGCTGTTTTTT | CASREGGDTGELFF
TRBJ1-6 | once | TRBV4-2 | - | TGTGCCAGCAGCCCCCCCGAGAGGGGGAATTCACCCCTCCACTTT | CASSPPERGNSPLHF
TRBJ2-5 | - | TRBV11-3 | TRBD1 | TGTGCCAGCAGCGCCCGGGACAGGGGCGAGACCCAGTACTTC | CASSARDRGETQYF
TRBJ2-7 | - | TRBV28 | - | TGTGCCAGCAGCCACAGTTTCTCCTACGAGCAGTACTTC | CASSHSFSYEQYF
TRBJ2-3 | - | TRBV27 | - | TGTGCCAGCAGGTTAAGACTTAGCTCCCACAGCACAGATACGCAGTATTTT | CASRLRLSSHSTDTQYF
TRBJ1-5 | - | TRBV19 | TRBD1 | TGTGCCAGTAGTAAGACAGGGGAGTGGCAGCCCCAGCATTTT | CASSKTGEWQPQHF
TRBJ2-7 | few | TRBV7-9 | - | TGTGCCAGCAGCTTAGTCCTTACTGAGTCTTACGAGCAGTACTTC | CASSLVLTESYEQYF
TRBJ2-1 | - | TRBV7-3 | - | TGTGCCAGCAGCTTGTACGCGGGGAATGAGCAGTTCTTC | CASSLYAGNEQFF
TRBJ2-1 | - | TRBV11-2 | TRBD2 | TGTGCCAGCAGCTCCCGGGGGGTCTCCTACAATGAGCAGTTCTTC | CASSSRGVSYNEQFF
TRBJ2-1 | - | TRBV27 | - | TGTGCCAGCAGCACCCGGGGAGTCTCGAACGGATTCTTC | CASSTRGVSNGFF
TRBJ2-3 | - | TRBV6-5 | - | TGTGCCAGCAGGGAGACAGTCACAGATACGCAGTATTTT | CASRETVTDTQYF
TRBJ1-3 | once | TRBV5-5 | - | TGTGCCAGCAGCCCGGGGTGGTTTGGAAACACCATATATTTT | CASSPGWFGNTIYF
TRBJ2-5 | - | TRBV5-1 | - | TGCGCCAGCAGCATGAGACAGACCCAAGAGACCCAGTACTTC | CASSMRQTQETQYF
TRBJ1-5 | - | TRBV19 | - | TGTGCCAGTAGTACCTCGCTAACTTCAACGCAGCCCCAGCATTTT | CASSTSLTSTQPQHF
TRBJ1-2 | - | TRBV29-1 | - | TGCAGCGTTGAACCTCAGGGCCGTAACTATGGCTACACCTTC | CSVEPQGRNYGYTF
TRBJ2-2 | - | TRBV19 | - | TGTGCCAGTAGTCTGAACACCGGGGAGCTGTTTTTT | CASSLNTGELFF